Given below is one T cell receptor (beta chain) in context. TCRdb's copy holds only in-frame clones and misses some; the assay was immunoSEQ multiplex PCR. Among 110,000 to 150,000 clones listed, approximately 91% were seen once. The data are from a study of cytomegalovirus exposure and HLA in healthy donors. Sequenced material: PBMCs. This TCR was recovered from a man aged 18 to 30 in good health and CMV-seronegative.

The CDR3 is CASSWTGLTDTQYF. CDR3 sequence (DNA): TGTGCCAGCAGTTGGACAGGACTCACAGATACGCAGTATTTT. V and J are TRBV6-1 and TRBJ2-3; TRBD1 aligns across 7 bases. Germline V gene data show CDR1 as MNHNS and CDR2 as SASEGT. V trimming: 5 bases; J trimming: 2 bases; junction bases outside the gene matches: 4. This CDR3 comprises 14 residues.